Each of the 20 T cell receptor beta chains below was sequenced from the same sample in a study of T-cell reconstitution after alpha-beta-depleted transplantation in children. Molecular barcoding with unique molecular identifiers was used for the TCRbeta library. Via MiXCR, TCRdb re-called the PCR reads, giving one row per CDR3 protein. The data hold roughly 500,000 distinct CDR3 sequences, with around 12% observed a single time. Sequences were derived from PBMCs from the stem cell graft donor, sampled from the stem cell graft. These receptors came from a human donor who donated a stem cell graft to a child with combined immunodeficiency.

This clonotype was counted at least ten times. V and J are TRBV4-1 and TRBJ2-1; 9 bases map to TRBD1. V shed 0 bases and J 2 bases; nucleotides not matched to a gene: 2. Germline V gene lookup returns CDR1 MGHRA and CDR2 YSYEKL. CDR3 length: 16 amino acids. CDR3 in DNA: TGCGCCAGCAGCCAAGATGGACAGGGGACCTACAATGAGCAGTTCTTC. Translated: CASSQDGQGTYNEQFF.

The chain carries TRBV15 and TRBJ2-5; D is ambiguous. The CDR3 extends over 13 amino acids. The germline CDR1 and CDR2 sequences are LNHNV and YYDKDF (reference sequence). The V and J ends lost 3 bases and 7 bases respectively, with 12 bases between them. CDR3 sequence (DNA): TGTGCCACCAGCAGTCCCAAGAAGGGGACCCAGTACTTC. Protein: CATSSPKKGTQYF.

This clonotype rates as medium-sized. CDR3: CASSQDLEGNEQFF. The DNA of the CDR3 is TGTGCCAGCAGCCAAGATCTCGAAGGGAATGAGCAGTTCTTC. The genes are TRBV4-2 and TRBJ2-1; no clear D. The V gene's germline CDR1 is LGHNA and CDR2 YNFKEQ. V lost 0 bases to trimming and J lost 7 bases, with 10 bases between them. CDR3 length: 14 residues.

The sample holds many counts of this clonotype. J is TRBJ2-1 and V is TRBV3-1; D tentatively reads TRBD1 or TRBD2 (5 bases each). Trimming shortened V by 1 base and J by 6 bases, and 16 bases separated the two germline ends. CDR1 and CDR2 from the germline V gene are LGHDT and YNNKEL (reference sequence). This CDR3 is built from 16 residues. CDR3 sequence reads: CASSQGRGAPLNEQFF. In DNA, the CDR3 is TGTGCCAGCAGCCAAGGGAGAGGGGCCCCGCTCAATGAGCAGTTCTTC.

Only a few counts were recorded for this clonotype. The chain couples TRBV7-2 to TRBJ2-2; 10 bases line up with TRBD2. CDR1 and CDR2 from the germline V gene are SGHTA and FQGNSA. The CDR3 length is 16 residues. V dropped 4 bases and J dropped 3; count of bases not matched to a gene: 5. DNA of the CDR3: TGTGCCAGCAGCTACTTAGCGGGGGGATACACCGGGGAGCTGTTTTTT. It codes for CASSYLAGGYTGELFF.

This clonotype was seen repeatedly, ten times or more. The V and J genes are TRBV29-1 and TRBJ1-1; D perhaps matches TRBD1 (6 bases). Trimming took off 5 bases at V and 4 bases at J, with 11 bases between the two ends. The CDR3 length is 12 residues. Germline V lookup: CDR1 SQVTM, CDR2 ANQGSEA. CDR3 nucleotides: TGCAGCGTTATGAGGGGGGGCACTGAAGCTTTCTTT. Translating gives CSVMRGGTEAFF.

This clonotype showed up many times. The chain couples TRBV5-5 to TRBJ2-7; 9 bases fit TRBD1. The CDR3 consists of 14 residues. The V gene's germline CDR1 is SGHKS and CDR2 YYEKEE (reference sequence). V lost 6 bases, J lost 5 bases, and 9 bases stayed unmatched. The CDR3 coding sequence is TGTGCCAGCATCTCCGGGACAGGGCACCACGAGCAGTACTTC. Amino acids: CASISGTGHHEQYF.

The sample holds a few counts of this clonotype. This chain joins TRBV15 and TRBJ1-1; TRBD1 is a possible D gene (6 bases). V shed 10 bases and J shed 0 bases, with 27 bases lying between them. Per germline, CDR1 LNHNV and CDR2 YYDKDF (reference sequence). The CDR3 extends over 18 amino acids. The CDR3 loop reads CAIRIYRDVGQMNTEAFF. In DNA form, the CDR3 reads TGTGCCATACGGATATACCGGGACGTCGGACAGATGAACACTGAAGCTTTCTTT.

The table lists this clonotype with a few counts. The V and J genes are TRBV20-1 and TRBJ2-7; D gene uncertain. From germline, CDR1 is DFQATT and CDR2 SNEGSKA (reference sequence). V was shortened by 0 bases and J by 0 bases, with 12 bases between the two germline ends. This CDR3 contains 15 residues. CDR3 protein: CSARDLGRGSYEQYF. CDR3 bases: TGCAGTGCTAGAGATCTAGGTAGAGGCTCCTACGAGCAGTACTTC.

This clonotype has just a few counts. This chain connects TRBV7-3 to TRBJ2-1; a possible D gene is TRBD1 (6 bases). Looked up from germline, CDR1 is SGHTA and CDR2 is FQGTGA. The CDR3 extends over 15 amino acids. V was trimmed by 4 bases and J by 0 bases, leaving 10 bases between them. CDR3 DNA sequence: TGTGCCAGCAGCTCGCCGGACAGCTCCTACAATGAGCAGTTCTTC. Its protein is CASSSPDSSYNEQFF.

At least ten counts were recorded for this clonotype. The V and J genes are TRBV10-3 and TRBJ2-7; D assignment may be TRBD1 or TRBD2 (5 bases each). The length of the CDR3 is 16 residues. Germline-derived CDR1 and CDR2 are ENHRY and SYGVKD. Trimming removed 5 bases from V and 1 base from J, with 18 bases in between. DNA of the CDR3: TGTGCCATCAGTTTCTCTGGTGGGGGACCATCCTACGAGCAGTACTTC. This sequence encodes CAISFSGGGPSYEQYF.

This clonotype was seen ten or more times. This chain connects TRBV6-5 to TRBJ1-5; a weak D match, TRBD1 (5 bases). Trimming stripped 5 bases from V and 1 base from J, with 9 bases between. The length of the CDR3 is 14 residues. Per germline, CDR1 MNHEY and CDR2 SVGAGI. CDR3 amino acids: CASSPGISNQPQHF. In DNA, the CDR3 is TGTGCCAGCAGTCCAGGGATAAGCAATCAGCCCCAGCATTTT.

The chain recombines TRBV21-1 with TRBJ1-3. TRBV21-1 is designated a pseudogene. The CDR3 runs to 14 residues. Here the CDR3 reads CASSNKMSGNTIYF. CDR3 DNA sequence: TGTGCCAGCAGCAACAAGATGTCTGGAAACACCATATATTTT.

This clonotype was seen at least ten times. The chain joins TRBV5-1 to TRBJ2-1; 8 bases are shared with TRBD1. This CDR3 is built from 16 residues. Germline values: CDR1 SGHRS, CDR2 YFSETQ. Unmatched junction bases numbered 14, after V lost 4 bases and J lost 8 bases. This CDR3 is CASSPRRDRWTYEQFF. As DNA, the CDR3 is TGCGCCAGCAGCCCGCGAAGGGACAGGTGGACATATGAGCAGTTCTTC.

Only one count was recorded for this clonotype. The junction departs from the called germline gene at one end, perhaps through a read error. The chain uses TRBV18 and TRBJ1-5; D possibly corresponds to TRBD1 (6 bases). CDR1 and CDR2 (germline): KGHSH, LQKENI. The CDR3 extends over 14 amino acids. The CDR3 loop reads CASSPHRVGQPQHF. The CDR3 DNA follows: TGTGCCAGCTCCCCACACAGGGTTGGACAGCCCCAGCATTTT.

V gene TRBV7-2 combines with J gene TRBJ1-2; D uncertain. The V gene lost 1 base and the J gene lost 1 base, with 10 bases spanning the gap. The CDR3 consists of 15 residues. Germline CDR1 is SGHTA and CDR2 is FQGNSA. The CDR3 loop reads CASSLGAGFNYGYTF. In DNA, the CDR3 is TGTGCCAGCAGCTTAGGAGCAGGTTTTAACTATGGCTACACCTTC. Full variable domain (remainder filled in from reference TRBV7-2 and TRBJ1-2): GAGVSQSPSNKVTEKGKDVELRCDPISGHTALYWYRQSLGQGLEFLIYFQGNSAPDKSGLPSDRFSAERTGGSVSTLTIQRTQQEDSAVYLCASSLGAGFNYGYTFGSGTRLTVV.

This clonotype has only a few counts. V usage is TRBV11-2 and J usage is TRBJ2-3, with D unresolved. CDR1 is SGHAT, CDR2 FQNNGV, per germline. V was pared by 5 bases and J by 1 base, with 7 bases between. The CDR3 has 13 residues. DNA of the CDR3: TGTGCCAGCAGCCCTTTTGGCACAGATACGCAGTATTTT. This sequence encodes CASSPFGTDTQYF.

This clonotype showed up just a few times. The chain links TRBV5-5 to TRBJ2-1; D is undetermined. V lost 2 bases, J lost 3 bases, and 12 bases lay in between. The length of the CDR3 is 15 residues. Germline CDR1 SGHKS, CDR2 YYEKEE (reference sequence). The CDR3 DNA sequence: TGTGCCAGCAGCTTTTCCGACCTACTCTACAATGAGCAGTTCTTC. Its translation: CASSFSDLLYNEQFF.

The table lists this clonotype with a few counts. The chain has TRBV12-3 or TRBV12-4 and TRBJ2-1; D is ambiguous. V was clipped by 4 bases and J by 10 bases, with 11 bases between them. The CDR3 contains 12 residues. CDR3 region: CASSWLEAEQFF. In DNA form, the CDR3 reads TGTGCCAGCAGTTGGCTAGAGGCCGAGCAGTTCTTC.

The V gene is TRBV20-1, the J gene TRBJ1-5, with 7 bases that match TRBD1. V lost 5 bases, J lost 5 bases, and 6 bases stayed unmatched. CDR3 length equals 13 residues. Germline values: CDR1 DFQATT, CDR2 SNEGSKA (reference sequence). CDR3 protein: CSAQSDRDQPQHF. CDR3 in DNA: TGCAGTGCTCAATCCGACAGGGATCAGCCCCAGCATTTT.